Below, 4 T cell receptor beta chains from the same sample are listed, as sequenced in a study of CD8 T cells in Susac syndrome. Reverse transcription of about 0.5 to 1 ug RNA used random hexamers. TCRdb re-called the immunoSEQ multiplex PCR reads through MiXCR, storing one row per CDR3 protein. The table records approximately 170,000 distinct CDR3 sequences, 92% of them present only once. The material sequenced was CD4+ T cells from PBMCs. The source of these receptors is a human donor in good health.

The rearrangement uses TRBV27 and TRBJ1-2; a possible D gene is TRBD1 (5 bases). The V and J ends lost 2 bases and 9 bases respectively, with 16 bases between them. In germline, CDR1 is MNHEY, CDR2 SMNVEV (reference sequence). CDR3 size: 14 residues. As DNA, the CDR3 is TGTGCCAGCAGTTTAAGTATGGCAGGGCAAAGCTACACCTTC. It yields the protein CASSLSMAGQSYTF.

CDR3 bases: TGTGCCAGCAGCTTATACCAGGGGGCGGGTCAGCCCCAGCATTTT. Its protein product is CASSLYQGAGQPQHF. This chain joins TRBV7-6 and TRBJ1-5; 8 nucleotides align to TRBD1. Germline V gene sequence: CDR1 SGHVS, CDR2 FNYEAQ. J was trimmed by 6 bases and V by 2 bases; bases with no gene match: 6. CDR3 length: 15 amino acids.

J is TRBJ1-2 and V is TRBV18; D is unclear. The CDR3 totals 12 residues. Germline CDR1 KGHSH, CDR2 LQKENI. V was trimmed by 2 bases and J by 4 bases, leaving 5 bases between them. The CDR3 reads CASSPVLYGYTF. The CDR3 nucleotides are TGTGCCAGCTCACCAGTCCTCTATGGCTACACCTTC.

This chain uses TRBV6-1 with TRBJ1-5; D not certain. Trimming stripped 4 bases from V and 0 bases from J, with 10 bases between. CDR3 length equals 15 residues. Germline-derived CDR1 and CDR2 are MNHNS and SASEGT. The DNA for the CDR3 is TGTGCCAGCAGTGGATACTGGGATAGCAATCAGCCCCAGCATTTT. Translated: CASSGYWDSNQPQHF.